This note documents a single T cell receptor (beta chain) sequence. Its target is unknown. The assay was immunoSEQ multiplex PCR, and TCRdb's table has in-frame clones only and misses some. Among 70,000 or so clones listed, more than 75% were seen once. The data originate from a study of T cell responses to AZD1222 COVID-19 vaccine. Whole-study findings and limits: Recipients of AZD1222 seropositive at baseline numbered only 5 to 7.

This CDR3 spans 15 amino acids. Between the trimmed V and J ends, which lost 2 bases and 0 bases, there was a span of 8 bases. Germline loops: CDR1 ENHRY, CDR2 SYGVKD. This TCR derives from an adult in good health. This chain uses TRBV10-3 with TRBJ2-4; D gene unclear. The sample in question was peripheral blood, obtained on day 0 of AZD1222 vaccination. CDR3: CAISENLLAKNIQYF. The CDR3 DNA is TGTGCCATCAGTGAGAACCTACTAGCCAAAAACATTCAGTACTTC.